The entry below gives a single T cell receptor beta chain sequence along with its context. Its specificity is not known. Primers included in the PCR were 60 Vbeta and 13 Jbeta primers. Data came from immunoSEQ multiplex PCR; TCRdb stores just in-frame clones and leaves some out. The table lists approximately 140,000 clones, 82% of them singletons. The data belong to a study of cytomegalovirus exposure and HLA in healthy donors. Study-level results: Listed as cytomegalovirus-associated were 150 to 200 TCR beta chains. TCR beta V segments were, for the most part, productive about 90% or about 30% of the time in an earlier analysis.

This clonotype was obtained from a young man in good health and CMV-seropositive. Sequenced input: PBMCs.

This chain's CDR3 is CAWIGGSGYTF. The CDR3 region has the DNA TGTGCCTGGATAGGGGGCAGTGGCTACACCTTC. This chain uses TRBV30 with TRBJ1-2; 7 bases map to TRBD1. V dropped 4 bases and J dropped 7; count of bases not matched to a gene: 3. Germline values: CDR1 GTSNPN, CDR2 SVGIG (reference sequence). This CDR3 spans 11 amino acids.